One and the same sample provided the 6 T cell receptor beta chains below, sequenced in a study of blood T cell repertoires in COVID-19. Sequencing was performed with immunoSEQ multiplex PCR; in TCRdb, only in-frame clones are kept and a portion is missing. The repertoire holds about 180,000 clones, with about 72% as singletons. Sequenced material: PBMCs or T cells enriched from blood (not recorded which). These receptors originate from a woman between 45 and 60 years old who had recovered from COVID-19.

This rearrangement joins TRBV5-1 to TRBJ2-6; 12 positions match TRBD1. The CDR3 totals 17 residues. Germline V gene sequence: CDR1 SGHRS, CDR2 YFSETQ. The V and J ends lost 3 bases and 3 bases, in that order; junction bases with no gene match: 4. Written as DNA, the CDR3 is TGCGCCAGCAGCTCGGGACAGGGGGCGCTTGGGGCCAACGTCCTGACTTTC. Translating it yields CASSSGQGALGANVLTF.

This chain joins TRBV30 and TRBJ2-7; TRBD2 might be the D (6 bases). The germline CDR1 and CDR2 sequences are GTSNPN and SVGIG (reference sequence). The V gene lost 5 bases and the J gene lost 1 base, with 9 bases spanning the gap. This CDR3 spans 12 amino acids. CDR3 coding DNA: TGTGCCTGGCAGGGACTGTCCTACGAGCAGTACTTC. It translates to CAWQGLSYEQYF.

V and J are TRBV7-9 and TRBJ2-1, with D possibly being TRBD2 (5 bases). Germline lookup yields CDR1 SEHNR and CDR2 FQNEAQ (reference sequence). V dropped 0 bases and J dropped 2 bases, with 5 bases sitting between them. The CDR3 extends over 14 amino acids. CDR3 sequence reads: CASSLAGAYNEQFF. The CDR3, as DNA: TGTGCCAGCAGCTTAGCGGGAGCCTACAATGAGCAGTTCTTC.

The chain carries TRBV7-9 and TRBJ1-1; possibly TRBD1 for D (5 bases). The V gene's germline CDR1 is SEHNR and CDR2 FQNEAQ (reference sequence). Trimming removed 2 bases at V and 0 bases at J, with 10 bases between. The CDR3 contains 15 residues. CDR3 amino acids: CASSLPRQLNTEAFF. CDR3 sequence (DNA): TGTGCCAGCAGCTTACCCCGACAGTTGAACACTGAAGCTTTCTTT. Drawing the rest from reference TRBV7-9 and TRBJ1-1, the complete variable domain is DTGVSQNPRHKITKRGQNVTFRCDPISEHNRLYWYRQTLGQGPEFLTYFQNEAQLEKSRLLSDRFSAERPKGSFSTLEIQRTEQGDSAMYLCASSLPRQLNTEAFFGQGTRLTVV.

Of note for this clone: This same CDR3 is encoded by further DNA sequences in the sample. This sequence joins TRBV3-1 (or the pseudogene TRBV3-2) and TRBJ1-1; D remains unclear. CDR3 size: 13 residues. The germline gives CDR1 LGHDT, CDR2 YNNKEL (reference sequence). V lost 3 bases, J lost 0 bases, and 5 bases lay in between. The CDR3 spells CASSQAVNTEAFF. DNA of the CDR3: TGTGCCAGCAGCCAGGCGGTGAACACTGAAGCTTTCTTT.

This chain joins TRBV5-5 and TRBJ1-5; D is unclear. Looked up from germline, CDR1 is SGHKS and CDR2 is YYEKEE (reference sequence). The V and J ends lost 2 bases and 3 bases respectively, with 12 bases between them. The CDR3 is 15 residues long. In nucleotides, the CDR3 is TGTGCCAGCAGCTTAAACGCAGAAAACAATCAGCCCCAGCATTTT. This gives the protein CASSLNAENNQPQHF.